Listed below are T cell receptor beta chains from one sample, sequenced in a study of cytomegalovirus exposure and HLA in healthy donors. Assay used: immunoSEQ multiplex PCR; TCRdb lists only in-frame clones, some missing. This table has more than 150,000 clones, over 60% appearing once. The sequencing input was PBMCs. These receptors all stem from a man between 18 and 29 years old in good health and CMV-seronegative. Both conserved end residues are part of each CDR3. The order of the fields is V gene, D gene, clone size, J gene, CDR3 DNA, CDR3 protein. D genes are given only for firm matches. Expanded clones are given a class, and other clones once, few, many or no size at all.

TRBV30,NA,NA,TRBJ2-5,TGTGCCTGGAGTGTAGGGGGGGGGCGTGAGACCCAGTACTTC,CAWSVGGGRETQYF
TRBV4-1,TRBD2,NA,TRBJ2-1,TGCGCCAGCAGCCTCCCGTTCTCTAGCGGGATCCGCAATGAGCAGTTCTTC,CASSLPFSSGIRNEQFF
TRBV5-4,NA,NA,TRBJ2-3,TGTGCCAGCAGCTCAGAACCAACCCGCACAGATACGCAGTATTTT,CASSSEPTRTDTQYF
TRBV7-3,NA,NA,TRBJ1-1,TGTGCCAGCAGCTTAAAAGGGGGGGGCACTGAAGCTTTCTTT,CASSLKGGGTEAFF
TRBV28,TRBD1,NA,TRBJ2-5,TGTGCCAGCAGCTCCGGACAGGTGGGTGGAGAGACCCAGTACTTC,CASSSGQVGGETQYF
TRBV11-2,TRBD1,NA,TRBJ1-2,TGTGCCAGCAGCTTAGGAGGGACAGAGGTCGATGGCTACACCTTC,CASSLGGTEVDGYTF
TRBV27,NA,once,TRBJ1-1,TGTGCCAGCAGTCCAATCCACCCCGGTATTTCTGAAGCTTTCTTT,CASSPIHPGISEAFF
TRBV5-1,NA,once,TRBJ1-2,TGCGCCAGCAGCCCCGAGAGTTACTATGGCTACACCTTC,CASSPESYYGYTF
TRBV5-1,TRBD1,NA,TRBJ2-7,TGCGCCAGCAGCTGGGGACAGGCCTACGAGCAGTACTTC,CASSWGQAYEQYF
TRBV28,TRBD2,few,TRBJ2-1,TGTGCCAGCAGTTTCTCCGGACTAGCGGGGAACTACAATGAGCAGTTCTTC,CASSFSGLAGNYNEQFF
TRBV7-3,TRBD2,NA,TRBJ2-3,TGTGCCAGCAGCCCAGGCCGCGGGAGGGCCTCAGATACGCAGTATTTT,CASSPGRGRASDTQYF
TRBV6-1,TRBD2,NA,TRBJ2-7,TGTGCCAGCAGCGCGCTAGCGGGGGTATACGAGCAGTACTTC,CASSALAGVYEQYF
TRBV18,TRBD1,NA,TRBJ1-2,TGTGCCAGCTCACCTAAAGGACAGGGGTTTCCCCCTGGCTATGGCTACACCTTC,CASSPKGQGFPPGYGYTF
TRBV9,NA,once,TRBJ2-1,TGTGCCAGCAATGGAAGCGGGTGGGCCCATGAGCAGTTCTTC,CASNGSGWAHEQFF
TRBV28,TRBD1,NA,TRBJ2-7,TGTGCCAGCAGGGGACAGGGCTTAGGACAGTACTTC,CASRGQGLGQYF
TRBV2,NA,NA,TRBJ2-7,TGTGCCAGCACCCTCAGGACCACAGGGAGGGGCGGCTACTACGAGCAGTACTTC,CASTLRTTGRGGYYEQYF
TRBV28,NA,few,TRBJ2-3,TGTGCCAGCAGATCGGGGTCTCTCACAGATACGCAGTATTTT,CASRSGSLTDTQYF
TRBV5-1,NA,NA,TRBJ1-1,TGCGCCAGCAGCTCTACTCCAACGGACGGACCCTTAGGAGGGGCTTTCTTT,CASSSTPTDGPLGGAFF
TRBV5-1,TRBD2,NA,TRBJ2-3,TGCGCCAGCAGCCCGGGGACTAGCGGGAGCACAGATACGCAGTATTTT,CASSPGTSGSTDTQYF
TRBV7-9,TRBD2,NA,TRBJ2-1,TGTGCCAGCAGCCAGGGACTAGCGGGGGGTAATGAGCAGTTCTTC,CASSQGLAGGNEQFF
TRBV9,NA,few,TRBJ2-6,TGTGCCAGCAGCGCCCTAAGCTCTGGGGCCAACGTCCTGACTTTC,CASSALSSGANVLTF
TRBV27,TRBD2,few,TRBJ2-2,TGTGCCAGCACCCCCGGGACTAGCGGATCGAACACCGGGGAGCTGTTTTTT,CASTPGTSGSNTGELFF
TRBV9,NA,NA,TRBJ2-1,TGTGCCAGCAGCGTAGCTGGGCGCTTGACCTACAATGAGCAGTTCTTC,CASSVAGRLTYNEQFF
TRBV19,TRBD1,once,TRBJ2-4,TGTGCCAGTACCATGGGAGGGACAGGGATAGCCAAAAACATTCAGTACTTC,CASTMGGTGIAKNIQYF
TRBV28,TRBD1,NA,TRBJ1-2,TGTGCCAGCAGTCCTCCGGGACAGGGGGCCCTGTACTATGGCTACCCCTTC,CASSPPGQGALYYGYPF
TRBV15,NA,NA,TRBJ2-7,TGTGCCACCAGCAGGGTCCGGGAGAACTACGAGCAGTACTTC,CATSRVRENYEQYF
TRBV9,TRBD1,NA,TRBJ2-5,TGTGCCAGCAGCGTAGCACCCCCCGGACAGGGAGGAACAGAGACCCAGTACTTC,CASSVAPPGQGGTETQYF
TRBV6-8,NA,NA,TRBJ2-5,TGTGCCACCCGGGTCGCGGGGCAAGAGACCCAGTACTTC,CATRVAGQETQYF
TRBV18,NA,NA,TRBJ1-1,TGTGCCAGCTCGCCCCGGGGGGACCTCTCTCGGACTGAAGCTTTCTTT,CASSPRGDLSRTEAFF
TRBV6-1,TRBD2,NA,TRBJ2-7,TGTGCCAGCAGTCGACAGCTAGCGGACTACGAGCAGTACTTC,CASSRQLADYEQYF
TRBV7-3,TRBD2,NA,TRBJ2-3,TGTGCCAGCAGCTCGAGCGGGAGTAGGGCAGATACGCAGTATTTT,CASSSSGSRADTQYF
TRBV7-8,NA,NA,TRBJ1-5,TGTGCCAGCAGCGCTACAGGGTTTAGCAATCAGCCCCAGCATTTT,CASSATGFSNQPQHF
TRBV27,NA,NA,TRBJ2-7,TGTGCCAGCAGCTTTTCACAGGGCGATTCTCTATACGAGCAGTACTTC,CASSFSQGDSLYEQYF
TRBV9,TRBD1,few,TRBJ1-1,TGTGCCAGCAGCGCTGCCGGGACAGGGGGTGGATCTGAAGCTTTCTTT,CASSAAGTGGGSEAFF
TRBV5-1,TRBD2,once,TRBJ2-1,TGCGCCAGCAGCTGGACTAGCGGGAACAATGAGCAGTTCTTC,CASSWTSGNNEQFF
TRBV9,NA,NA,TRBJ2-4,TGTGCCAGCAGCACGACAGATGGTGTGGCCAAAAACATTCAGTACTTC,CASSTTDGVAKNIQYF
TRBV9,TRBD2,NA,TRBJ2-1,TGTGCCAGCAGCGTTAGCGGGGGCCTTTACAATGAGCAGTTCTTC,CASSVSGGLYNEQFF
TRBV7-2,NA,once,TRBJ1-2,TGTGCCAGCAGCCTACAGACAGAGCAAGGCCGCTATGGCTACACCTTC,CASSLQTEQGRYGYTF
TRBV2,NA,NA,TRBJ2-7,TGTGCCAGCAGTAGACAGGCCTACGAGCAGTACTTC,CASSRQAYEQYF
TRBV19,TRBD1,once,TRBJ2-7,TGTGCCAGTAGCTCCCTGGTTTTAGGACAGGGGGCGCGAGGCTCCTACGAGCAGTACTTC,CASSSLVLGQGARGSYEQYF
TRBV6-1,NA,few,TRBJ1-2,TGTGCCAGCAGTAGGACTCCGGAGATCAACTATGGCTACACCTTC,CASSRTPEINYGYTF
TRBV5-1,TRBD1,NA,TRBJ1-4,TGCGCCAGCAGCTTGACAGGGGTTAGTGAAAAACTGTTTTTT,CASSLTGVSEKLFF
TRBV7-2,NA,few,TRBJ2-3,TGTGCCAGCAGCCCCGGGGTCGGAGCAGATACGCAGTATTTT,CASSPGVGADTQYF
TRBV2,NA,few,TRBJ1-4,TGTGCCAGCAGTGAACTTCTAGGGGCTAATGAAAAACTGTTTTTT,CASSELLGANEKLFF
TRBV7-8,NA,NA,TRBJ1-2,TGTGCCAGCAGCTTAGGACAGGTTAACTATGGCTACACCTTC,CASSLGQVNYGYTF
TRBV6-5,NA,NA,TRBJ1-2,TGTGCCAGCAGTCGGACGACAGGAAGCTATGGCTACACCTTC,CASSRTTGSYGYTF
TRBV5-4,TRBD2,NA,TRBJ2-1,TGTGCCAGCAGCTTGGATCCCGGGGGGGCCTACAATGAGCAGTTCTTC,CASSLDPGGAYNEQFF
TRBV5-4,TRBD1,NA,TRBJ2-3,TGTGCCACCTCGGGGGACAGGGTGACAGATACGCAGTATTTT,CATSGDRVTDTQYF
TRBV19,TRBD2,few,TRBJ2-3,TGTGCCAGTAGTTCCCCGGGAGGACAACGGGAGTTGGCAGATACGCAGTATTTT,CASSSPGGQRELADTQYF
TRBV10-1,NA,NA,TRBJ2-1,TGCGCCAGCAGTGAGTCGATAGCGAACTCCTACAATGAGCAGTTCTTC,CASSESIANSYNEQFF
TRBV11-2,NA,NA,TRBJ1-1,TGTGCCAGCAGCTTATCAGGGATGAGTACTGAAGCTTTCTTT,CASSLSGMSTEAFF
TRBV6-1,NA,NA,TRBJ1-5,TGTGCCAGCAGGGGAGGGGGCAATCAGCCCCAGCATTTT,CASRGGGNQPQHF
TRBV19,TRBD1,NA,TRBJ1-1,TGTGCCAGTACCCTACAGGGGGCATTACCTGAAGCTTTCTTT,CASTLQGALPEAFF
TRBV5-6,NA,NA,TRBJ1-1,TGTGCCAGCAGCCGCGACAGGATATCCGCCAACACTGAAGCTTTCTTT,CASSRDRISANTEAFF
TRBV7-3,NA,few,TRBJ2-2,TGTGCCAGCAGCTTAGGCCGGGACGGGGAGCTGTTTTTT,CASSLGRDGELFF
TRBV5-1,NA,NA,TRBJ2-1,TGCGCCAGCAGCTCCACCGGCACGCCAGGTTCCTACAATGAGCAGTTCTTC,CASSSTGTPGSYNEQFF
TRBV5-4,TRBD2,NA,TRBJ2-3,TGTGCCAGCAGCTCCAAGCGGGGGGGCACAGATACGCAGTATTTT,CASSSKRGGTDTQYF
TRBV2,NA,NA,TRBJ2-7,TGTGCCAGCAGTGTGGGCATTGAGAGCTCCTACGAGCAGTACTTC,CASSVGIESSYEQYF